Here is one TCR beta chain with its context. Its antigen remains unknown. RNA transcripts were the template for amplifying TCR beta CDR3 regions. HTBI primers were employed in a first-round RT-PCR of the TCR CDR3. MiXCR was run by TCRdb on the multiplex PCR reads, yielding one entry per CDR3 protein. Counted here are around 540,000 distinct CDR3 sequences, 15% to 20% occurring once; the ten biggest clones make up about 29%. At least 3 on the Clinical Activity Score was recorded for ophthalmopathy patients, who also had NOSPECS grade at least 4 and duration under 3 months. The PBMCs were sourced from fresh peripheral blood (more than 8.5 ml). These data come from a study of T cells in Graves' hyperthyroidism and ophthalmopathy. For the study at large: Specimen type is peripheral blood, collected at initial diagnosis prior to any treatment.

The V gene end was trimmed by 3 bases and the J gene end by 5 bases; junction bases not matched to a gene: 17. CDR1 LNHDA and CDR2 SQIVND come from the germline V gene (reference sequence). CDR3 length: 18 amino acids. General study findings and limits: Most thyroid clonotypes that were expanded above 0.001 also turned up in blood.

The sequencing sample was made of blood. The TCR was taken from a woman aged 30 to 39 with Graves' ophthalmopathy. This chain uses TRBV19 with TRBJ1-1; TRBD1 aligns across 8 bases. CDR3 region: CASSINGGQGPWITEAFF. Here the CDR3 DNA reads TGTGCCAGTAGTATCAACGGCGGACAGGGCCCGTGGATAACTGAAGCTTTCTTT.